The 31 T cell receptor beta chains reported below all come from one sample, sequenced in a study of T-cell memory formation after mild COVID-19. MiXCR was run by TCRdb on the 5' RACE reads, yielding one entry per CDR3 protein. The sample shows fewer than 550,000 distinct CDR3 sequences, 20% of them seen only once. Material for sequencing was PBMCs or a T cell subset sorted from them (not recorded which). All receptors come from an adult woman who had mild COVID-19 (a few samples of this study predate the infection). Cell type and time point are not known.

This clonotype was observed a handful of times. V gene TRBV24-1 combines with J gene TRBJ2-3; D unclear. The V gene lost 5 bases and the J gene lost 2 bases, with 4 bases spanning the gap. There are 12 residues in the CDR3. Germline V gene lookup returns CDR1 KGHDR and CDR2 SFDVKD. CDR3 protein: CATSANTDTQYF. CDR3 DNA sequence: TGTGCCACCAGTGCGAACACAGATACGCAGTATTTT.

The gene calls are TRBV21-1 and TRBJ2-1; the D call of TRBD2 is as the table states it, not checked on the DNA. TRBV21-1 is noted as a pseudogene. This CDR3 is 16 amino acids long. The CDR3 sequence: CARSPPGTNRSNEQFF. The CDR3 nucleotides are TGTGCCAGAAGCCCCCCCGGCACCAACCGGAGCAATGAGCAGTTCTTC.

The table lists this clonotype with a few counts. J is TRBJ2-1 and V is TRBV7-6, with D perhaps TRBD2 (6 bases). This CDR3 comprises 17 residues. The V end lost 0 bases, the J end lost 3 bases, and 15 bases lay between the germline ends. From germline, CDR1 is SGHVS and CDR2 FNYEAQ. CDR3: CASSLARSGQHYNEQFF. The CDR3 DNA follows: TGTGCCAGCAGCTTAGCGCGAAGCGGGCAACACTACAATGAGCAGTTCTTC.

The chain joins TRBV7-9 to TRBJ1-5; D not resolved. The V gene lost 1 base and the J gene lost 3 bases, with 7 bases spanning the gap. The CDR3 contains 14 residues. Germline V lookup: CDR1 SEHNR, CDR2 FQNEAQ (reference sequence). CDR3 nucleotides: TGTGCCAGCAGCTTAGGGGCAGTCAATCAGCCCCAGCATTTT. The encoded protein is CASSLGAVNQPQHF.

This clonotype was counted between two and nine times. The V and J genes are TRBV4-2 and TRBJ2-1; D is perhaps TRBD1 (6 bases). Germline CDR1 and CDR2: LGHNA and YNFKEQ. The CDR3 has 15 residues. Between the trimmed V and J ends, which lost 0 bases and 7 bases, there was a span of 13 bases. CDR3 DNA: TGTGCCAGCAGCCAAGAGGGGACACTCCCAAATGAGCAGTTCTTC. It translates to CASSQEGTLPNEQFF.

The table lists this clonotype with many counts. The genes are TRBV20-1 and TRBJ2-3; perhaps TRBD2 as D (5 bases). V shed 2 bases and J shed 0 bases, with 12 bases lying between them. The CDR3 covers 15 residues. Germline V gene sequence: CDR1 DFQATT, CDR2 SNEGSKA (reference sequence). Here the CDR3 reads CSARQDSLSTDTQYF. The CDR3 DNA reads TGCAGTGCTAGACAGGACTCCTTGAGCACAGATACGCAGTATTTT.

For the CDR3, the DNA is TGTGCCAGCTCACCCACCAACGGACAGGGGAAATACGAGCAGTACTTC. Its translation: CASSPTNGQGKYEQYF. The V gene is TRBV18, the J gene TRBJ2-7, with TRBD1 matching 9 bases. The CDR3 has 16 amino acids. J lost 4 bases, V lost 3 bases, and 10 bases had no gene match. CDR1 and CDR2 from the germline V gene are KGHSH and LQKENI.

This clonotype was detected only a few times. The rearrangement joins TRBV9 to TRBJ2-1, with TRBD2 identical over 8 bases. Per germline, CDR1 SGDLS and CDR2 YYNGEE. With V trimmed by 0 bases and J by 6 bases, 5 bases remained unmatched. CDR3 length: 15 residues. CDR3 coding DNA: TGTGCCAGCAGCGTAGAAACTAGCGGAATCAATGAGCAGTTCTTC. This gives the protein CASSVETSGINEQFF.

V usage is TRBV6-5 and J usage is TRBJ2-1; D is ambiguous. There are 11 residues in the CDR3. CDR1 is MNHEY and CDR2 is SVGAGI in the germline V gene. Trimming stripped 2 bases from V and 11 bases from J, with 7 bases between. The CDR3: CASSYPPQQFF. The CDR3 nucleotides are TGTGCCAGCAGTTACCCGCCACAGCAGTTCTTC.

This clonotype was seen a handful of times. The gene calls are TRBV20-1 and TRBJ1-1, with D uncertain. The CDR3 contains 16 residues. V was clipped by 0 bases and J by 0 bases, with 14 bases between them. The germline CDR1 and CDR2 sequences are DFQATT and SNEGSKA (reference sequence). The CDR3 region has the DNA TGCAGTGCTAGAGATACTTATGTTGGGATGAACACTGAAGCTTTCTTT. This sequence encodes CSARDTYVGMNTEAFF.

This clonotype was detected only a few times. The CDR3, as DNA: TGCAGTGCTAATGATATAGCGGGACTCACAGATACGCAGTATTTT. This sequence encodes CSANDIAGLTDTQYF. The rearrangement uses TRBV20-1 and TRBJ2-3, with 8 positions matching TRBD2. The CDR3 extends over 15 amino acids. Trimming at V came to 4 bases and at J to 2 bases, leaving 8 bases not matched to a gene. Germline V gives CDR1 DFQATT, CDR2 SNEGSKA (reference sequence).

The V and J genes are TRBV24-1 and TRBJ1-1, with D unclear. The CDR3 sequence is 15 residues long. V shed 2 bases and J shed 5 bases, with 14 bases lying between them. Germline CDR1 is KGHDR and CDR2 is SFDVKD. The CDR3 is CATSDSTTLRTEAFF. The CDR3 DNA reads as TGTGCCACCAGTGATTCCACAACCTTGCGGACTGAAGCTTTCTTT.

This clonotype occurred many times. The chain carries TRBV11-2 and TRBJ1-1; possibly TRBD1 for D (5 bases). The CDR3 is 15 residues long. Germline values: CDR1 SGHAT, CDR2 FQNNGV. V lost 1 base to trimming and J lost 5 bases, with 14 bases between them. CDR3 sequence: CASSLVRGVGTEAFF. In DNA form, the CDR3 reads TGTGCCAGCAGCTTAGTCCGGGGGGTGGGGACTGAAGCTTTCTTT.

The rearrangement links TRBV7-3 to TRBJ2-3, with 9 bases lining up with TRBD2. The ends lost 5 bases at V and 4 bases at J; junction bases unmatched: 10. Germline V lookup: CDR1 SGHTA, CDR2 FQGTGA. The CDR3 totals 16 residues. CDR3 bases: TGTGCCAGCAGCCACCTAGCGGGGTTTTTGTCAGATACGCAGTATTTT. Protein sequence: CASSHLAGFLSDTQYF.

CDR3 sequence (DNA): TGTGCCAGCAGCCGCAGTTGGATCGGAGGGTATGGGGCCAACGTCCTGACTTTC. As protein: CASSRSWIGGYGANVLTF. The V call is TRBV14, the J call TRBJ2-6, with D maybe TRBD2 (6 bases). The CDR3 extends over 18 amino acids. Germline V gene data show CDR1 as SGHDN and CDR2 as FVKESK. Trimming shortened V by 4 bases and J by 3 bases, and 19 bases separated the two germline ends. Full variable domain (remainder filled in from reference TRBV14 and TRBJ2-6): EAGVTQFPSHSVIEKGQTVTLRCDPISGHDNLYWYRRVMGKEIKFLLHFVKESKQDESGMPNNRFLAERTGGTYSTLKVQPAELEDSGVYFCASSRSWIGGYGANVLTFGAGSRLTVL.

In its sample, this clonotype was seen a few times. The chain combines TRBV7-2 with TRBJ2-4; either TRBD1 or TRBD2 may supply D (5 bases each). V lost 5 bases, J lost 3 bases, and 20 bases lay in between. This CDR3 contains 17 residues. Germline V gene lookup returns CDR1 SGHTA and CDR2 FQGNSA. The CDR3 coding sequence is TGTGCCAGCAGCGAGGGACCCCGCTACGGGGACAAAAACATTCAGTACTTC. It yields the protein CASSEGPRYGDKNIQYF.

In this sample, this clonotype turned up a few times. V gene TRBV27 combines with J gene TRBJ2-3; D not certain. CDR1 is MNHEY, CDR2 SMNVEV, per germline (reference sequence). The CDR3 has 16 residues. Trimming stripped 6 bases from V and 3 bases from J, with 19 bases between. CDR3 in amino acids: CASSQLNPLPTDTQYF. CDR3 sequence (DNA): TGTGCCAGCAGCCAGCTCAACCCCCTCCCGACAGATACGCAGTATTTT.

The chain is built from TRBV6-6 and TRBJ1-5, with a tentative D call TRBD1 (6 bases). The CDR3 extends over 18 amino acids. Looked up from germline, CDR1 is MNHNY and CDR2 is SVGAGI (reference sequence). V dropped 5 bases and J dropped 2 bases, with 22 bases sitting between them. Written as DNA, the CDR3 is TGTGCCAGCAGTAAACAAATTGGGGGGGCGAGGGGCAATCAGCCCCAGCATTTT. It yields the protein CASSKQIGGARGNQPQHF.

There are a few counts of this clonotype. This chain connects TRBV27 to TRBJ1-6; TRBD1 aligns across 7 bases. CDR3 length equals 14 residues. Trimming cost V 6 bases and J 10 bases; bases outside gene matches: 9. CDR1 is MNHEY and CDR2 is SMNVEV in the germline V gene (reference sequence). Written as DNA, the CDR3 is TGTGCCAGCAGAAAGACAGGGCTGAGCTCACCCCTCCACTTT. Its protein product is CASRKTGLSSPLHF.

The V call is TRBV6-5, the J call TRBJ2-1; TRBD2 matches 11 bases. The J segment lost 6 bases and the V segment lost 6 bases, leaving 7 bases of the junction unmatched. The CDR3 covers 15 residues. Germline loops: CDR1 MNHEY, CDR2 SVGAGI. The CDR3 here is CASRSGTSGTNEQFF. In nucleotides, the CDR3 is TGTGCCAGCAGGTCCGGGACTAGCGGCACCAATGAGCAGTTCTTC.

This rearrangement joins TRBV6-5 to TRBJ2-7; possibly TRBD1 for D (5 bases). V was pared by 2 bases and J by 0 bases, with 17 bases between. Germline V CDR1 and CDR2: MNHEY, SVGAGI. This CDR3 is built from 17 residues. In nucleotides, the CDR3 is TGTGCCAGCAGTTACGCGGCAGGGCAAACTTACTCCTACGAGCAGTACTTC. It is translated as CASSYAAGQTYSYEQYF.

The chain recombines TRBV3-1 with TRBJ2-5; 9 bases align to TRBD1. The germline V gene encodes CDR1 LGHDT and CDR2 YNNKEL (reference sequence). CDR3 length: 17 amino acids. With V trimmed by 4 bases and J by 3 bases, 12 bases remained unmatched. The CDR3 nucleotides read TGTGCCAGCAGCCGGCTTCCCGGGACAGGGTGGGAAGAGACCCAGTACTTC. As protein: CASSRLPGTGWEETQYF.

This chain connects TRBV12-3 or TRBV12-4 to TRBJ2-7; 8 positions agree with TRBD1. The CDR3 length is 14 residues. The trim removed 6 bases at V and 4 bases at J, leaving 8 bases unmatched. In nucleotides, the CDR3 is TGTGCCAGCAGCCGCCAGGACAGGGTTTACGAGCAGTACTTC. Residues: CASSRQDRVYEQYF.

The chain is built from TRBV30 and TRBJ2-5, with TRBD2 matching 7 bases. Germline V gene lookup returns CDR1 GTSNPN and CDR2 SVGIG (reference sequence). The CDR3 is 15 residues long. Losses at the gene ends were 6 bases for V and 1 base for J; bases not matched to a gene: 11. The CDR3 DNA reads TGTGCCTGCACGGGAGGTAACAAAGGCCAAGAGACCCAGTACTTC. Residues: CACTGGNKGQETQYF.

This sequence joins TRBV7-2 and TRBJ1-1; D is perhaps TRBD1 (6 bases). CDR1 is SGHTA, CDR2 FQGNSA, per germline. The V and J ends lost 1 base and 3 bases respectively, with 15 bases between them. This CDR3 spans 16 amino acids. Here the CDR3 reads CASSLGGGGLDTEAFF. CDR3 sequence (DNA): TGTGCCAGCAGCTTAGGTGGAGGGGGATTGGACACTGAAGCTTTCTTT. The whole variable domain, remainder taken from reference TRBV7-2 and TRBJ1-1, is GAGVSQSPSNKVTEKGKDVELRCDPISGHTALYWYRQSLGQGLEFLIYFQGNSAPDKSGLPSDRFSAERTGGSVSTLTIQRTQQEDSAVYLCASSLGGGGLDTEAFFGQGTRLTVV.

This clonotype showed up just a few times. CDR3 sequence reads: CATSRAGAGDTEAFF. CDR3 sequence (DNA): TGTGCCACCAGCAGAGCTGGGGCGGGGGACACTGAAGCTTTCTTT. The chain joins TRBV15 to TRBJ1-1; D might be TRBD1 (5 bases). Germline V lookup: CDR1 LNHNV, CDR2 YYDKDF (reference sequence). The CDR3 extends over 15 amino acids. V lost 1 base to trimming and J lost 3 bases, with 12 bases between them. Supplemented by reference TRBV15 and TRBJ1-1, the full variable domain reads DAMVIQNPRYQVTQFGKPVTLSCSQTLNHNVMYWYQQKSSQAPKLLFHYYDKDFNNEADTPDNFQSRRPNTSFCFLDIRSPGLGDTAMYLCATSRAGAGDTEAFFGQGTRLTVV.

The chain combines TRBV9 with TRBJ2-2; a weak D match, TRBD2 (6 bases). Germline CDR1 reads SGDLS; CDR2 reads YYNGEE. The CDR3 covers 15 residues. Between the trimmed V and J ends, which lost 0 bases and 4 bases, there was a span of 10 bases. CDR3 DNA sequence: TGTGCCAGCAGCGTAGCGGGGGTCGGCACCGGGGAGCTGTTTTTT. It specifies CASSVAGVGTGELFF.

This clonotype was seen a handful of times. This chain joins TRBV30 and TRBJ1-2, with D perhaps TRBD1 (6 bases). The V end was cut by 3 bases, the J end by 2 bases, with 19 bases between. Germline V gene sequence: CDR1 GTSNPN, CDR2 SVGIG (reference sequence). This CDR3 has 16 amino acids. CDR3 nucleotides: TGTGCCTGGAGCCTAACCTCGGACAGCTCGAACTATGGCTACACCTTC. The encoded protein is CAWSLTSDSSNYGYTF.

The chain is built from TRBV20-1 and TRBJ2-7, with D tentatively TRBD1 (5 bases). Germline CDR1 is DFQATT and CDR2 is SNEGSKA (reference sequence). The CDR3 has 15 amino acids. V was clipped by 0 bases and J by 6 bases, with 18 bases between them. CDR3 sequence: CSARDLGSGMSEQYF. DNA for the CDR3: TGCAGTGCTAGAGATCTGGGTTCAGGGATGAGCGAGCAGTACTTC.

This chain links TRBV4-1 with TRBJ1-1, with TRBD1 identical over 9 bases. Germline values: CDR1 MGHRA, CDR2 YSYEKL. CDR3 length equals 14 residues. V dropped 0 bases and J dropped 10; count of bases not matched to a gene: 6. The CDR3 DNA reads TGCGCCAGCAGCCAAGACACAGGGGGCTTGTTAGCTTTCTTT. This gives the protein CASSQDTGGLLAFF.

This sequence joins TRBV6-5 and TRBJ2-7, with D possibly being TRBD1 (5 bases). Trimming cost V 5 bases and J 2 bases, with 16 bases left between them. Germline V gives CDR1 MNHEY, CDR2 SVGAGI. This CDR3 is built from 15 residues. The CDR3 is CASSTLEVGAYEQYF. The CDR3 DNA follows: TGTGCCAGCAGTACCCTCGAGGTAGGGGCCTACGAGCAGTACTTC.